A selection of T cell receptor beta chains follows, all from one sample in a study of T-cell reconstitution after alpha-beta-depleted transplantation in children. TCRdb passed the PCR reads through MiXCR, listing each CDR3 protein once. The table lists 400,000 to 550,000 distinct CDR3 sequences, about 10% of them singletons, with around 2.2% in the top ten. Sequenced material: PBMCs, taken before TCRalphabeta/CD19-depleted stem cell transplant. Receptors originate from a child aged 2-15 years with inherited bone marrow failure, due to receive a stem cell transplant. Both conserved end residues are part of each CDR3. D genes are given only for firm matches. Expanded clones get a size class; other rows say once, few or many, or leave the size out.

V gene,clone size,J gene,D gene,CDR3 DNA,CDR3 protein
TRBV9,many,TRBJ1-4,-,TGTGCCAGCAGCAGCGGACGCTTGGGGAGTGAAAAACTGTTTTTT,CASSSGRLGSEKLFF
TRBV4-2,few,TRBJ2-1,-,TGTGCCAGCAGAGTGCAGGGTTACAATGAGCAGTTCTTC,CASRVQGYNEQFF
TRBV11-2,many,TRBJ2-2,TRBD2,TGTGCCAGCAGCTTAGTGCTAGCGGGATACCGGGAGCTGTTTTTT,CASSLVLAGYRELFF
TRBV18,few,TRBJ2-1,TRBD2,TGTGCCAGCTCAACCCGGACTAGTTACAATGAGCAGTTCTTC,CASSTRTSYNEQFF
TRBV19,few,TRBJ2-5,-,TGTGCCAGTAGTACTTATCCGCGGGCCCTCCAAGAGACCCAGTACTTC,CASSTYPRALQETQYF
TRBV7-2,many,TRBJ2-5,TRBD2,TGTGCCAGCAGCTTCCTCATGACTAGCGGTGTGGGAGAGACCCAGTACTTC,CASSFLMTSGVGETQYF
TRBV12-3/TRBV12-4,many,TRBJ1-4,-,TGTGCCAGCAGTGACTCGGGCAGGGTAGGGGAAAAACTGTTTTTT,CASSDSGRVGEKLFF
TRBV5-6,-,TRBJ2-1,-,TGTGCCAGCAGCTTGGCCCCCGGCAATGAGCAGTTCTTC,CASSLAPGNEQFF
TRBV12-3/TRBV12-4,many,TRBJ1-5,TRBD1,TGTGCCAGCAGAAAAGGGACAGGGGGGGAAAGCAATCAGCCCCAGCATTTT,CASRKGTGGESNQPQHF
TRBV27,many,TRBJ2-1,-,TGTGCCAGCTTCGCCGAGGGAAAGCAGTTCTTC,CASFAEGKQFF
TRBV29-1,many,TRBJ2-7,-,TGCAGCGTTGGGTGGGCGGTTTCGGGTCGGGAGCAGTACTTC,CSVGWAVSGREQYF
TRBV4-2,many,TRBJ2-4,-,TGTGCCAGCAGCCAGGGTGGCAAAAACATTCAGTACTTC,CASSQGGKNIQYF
TRBV4-3,many,TRBJ2-1,TRBD2,TGCGCCAGCAGCCAAGGCCCTAGCGGATCCTACAATGAGCAGTTCTTC,CASSQGPSGSYNEQFF
TRBV27,many,TRBJ2-7,TRBD1,TGTGCCAGCAGTTGGTCCGGGACAGCGACATACGAGCAGTACTTC,CASSWSGTATYEQYF
TRBV7-6,many,TRBJ2-3,-,TGTGCCAGCAGCTTAGAGGCGTGGGGCACAGATACGCAGTATTTT,CASSLEAWGTDTQYF
TRBV27,many,TRBJ1-4,-,TGTGCCAGCAGTTTATTAGGGCCTGAAAAACTGTTTTTT,CASSLLGPEKLFF
TRBV15,few,TRBJ2-3,-,TGTGCCACCAGCAGAGGGCCGGTAAGGACAGATACGCAGTATTTT,CATSRGPVRTDTQYF
TRBV11-2,many,TRBJ2-2,-,TGTGCCAGCAGCTTAGACCCGGGGGGGGAGCTGTTTTTT,CASSLDPGGELFF
TRBV29-1,few,TRBJ1-2,TRBD1,TGCAGCGTTGAGGACTCTCTTTATGACAGGGGCTATGGCTACACCTTC,CSVEDSLYDRGYGYTF
TRBV20-1,many,TRBJ1-1,-,TGCAGTGCCAGATGGGGGGGGCGCGGTGAAGCTTTCTTT,CSARWGGRGEAFF
TRBV29-1,many,TRBJ2-5,-,TGCACCGCTACCCGACAGGCCCAAGAGACCCAGTACTTC,CTATRQAQETQYF
TRBV28,-,TRBJ1-3,TRBD1,TGTGCCAGCAGTACTCCCCAGGGGGCAGGTGGAAACACCATATATTTT,CASSTPQGAGGNTIYF
TRBV5-6,-,TRBJ2-7,TRBD2,TGTGCCAGCAGCGCGGGACTATACAAATCCTACGAGCAGTACTTC,CASSAGLYKSYEQYF
TRBV7-9,many,TRBJ2-1,-,TGTGCCAGCAGCCCGTTACGGCTAGCCCGGACGGAGACTAGTACGCGCGGTTACAGGCTCTTC,CASSPLRLARTETSTRGYRLF
TRBV20-1,many,TRBJ2-2,TRBD2,TGCAGTGCTCCAAGCGGGACCTCCACCGGGGAGCTGTTTTTT,CSAPSGTSTGELFF
TRBV29-1,many,TRBJ1-1,-,TGCAGCGTTGTAACCACTGAAGCTTTCTTT,CSVVTTEAFF
TRBV7-2,many,TRBJ2-7,TRBD1,TGTGCCAGCAGCTTAGCGGGGACAGGGGACTACGAGCAGTACTTC,CASSLAGTGDYEQYF
TRBV7-2,many,TRBJ2-1,-,TGTGCCAGCAGCTTAGCTCGAGACACCAATGAGCAGTTCTTC,CASSLARDTNEQFF
TRBV7-9,many,TRBJ2-7,-,TGTGCCAGCAGCCAGGGACCGACTTACTACGAGCAGTACTTC,CASSQGPTYYEQYF
TRBV19,many,TRBJ2-1,TRBD2,TGTGCCAGTAGTATTAAGCGGGAGTCATATGAGCAGTTCTTC,CASSIKRESYEQFF
TRBV7-9,many,TRBJ1-5,-,TGTGCCAGCAGCTGGGGGGAGGCCAACGATCAGCCCCAGCATTTT,CASSWGEANDQPQHF
TRBV15,many,TRBJ2-3,-,TGTGCCACCAGCAGAGACGGGGTTATCACAGATACGCAGTATTTT,CATSRDGVITDTQYF
TRBV7-2,many,TRBJ2-5,-,TGTGCCAGCAGCCCCCCTCTTCGGCAGACCCAGTACTTC,CASSPPLRQTQYF
TRBV10-3,many,TRBJ2-7,-,TGTGCCATCAGTGTGCGGGGAGGCTTCTACGAGCAGTACTTC,CAISVRGGFYEQYF
TRBV7-8,many,TRBJ2-2,-,TGTGCCAGCAGCCCCGGGTGGAGGGGCACCGGGGAGCTGTTTTTT,CASSPGWRGTGELFF
TRBV20-1,-,TRBJ1-2,-,TGCAGTGCCAGAGCAAGTCACGACTATGGCTACACCTTC,CSARASHDYGYTF
TRBV27,many,TRBJ2-3,-,TGTGCCAGCAGCGACAGAGGCGAGAGCACAGATACGCAGTATTTT,CASSDRGESTDTQYF
TRBV12-3/TRBV12-4,many,TRBJ2-7,TRBD2,TGTGCCAGCAGGTCTAGCGGCCCTTACTACGAGCAGTACTTC,CASRSSGPYYEQYF
TRBV20-1,many,TRBJ2-5,-,TGCAGTGCTAGACCCCCGGATCAAGAGACCCAGTACTTC,CSARPPDQETQYF
TRBV2,many,TRBJ1-5,-,TGTGCCAGCAGGCGCATCAGGGGTAGCAATCAGCCCCAGCATTTT,CASRRIRGSNQPQHF